Described below is a single TCR beta chain sequence and its context. Its antigen is undetermined. A J-beta primer mix and a sample-barcoded 5' primer were used in a second PCR of about 7 to 12 cycles. TCRdb recomputed calls from the 5' RACE reads with MiXCR, one row per CDR3 protein. The table includes around 1,000,000 distinct CDR3 sequences, approximately 26% detected once. This entry is derived from a study of blood T cells in healthy people across ages. About 10 milliliters of peripheral blood were drawn from each donor into EDTA-treated tubes. Overall study findings and caveats: Significant beta diversity loss was already apparent by age approximately 38, declining roughly linearly.

Germline V gene lookup returns CDR1 SGDLS and CDR2 YYNGEE. The V gene end was trimmed by 3 bases and the J gene end by 9 bases; junction bases not matched to a gene: 9. This CDR3 is built from 15 residues. These sequences were also reported in another study, on T cells of mothers and their children. As that study records: All RNA that had been extracted was used for cDNA synthesis at approximately 1.4 ug per 15 ul.

This chain joins TRBV9 and TRBJ2-1; 10 positions match TRBD1. The sequenced material came from blood. The receptor was isolated from a girl aged 2-10 years in good health. The CDR3 DNA reads TGTGCCAGCAGCGCCCTCTCGACAGGGGGCGGTGAGCAGTTCTTC. It codes for CASSALSTGGGEQFF.